Presented here are 8 T cell receptor beta chains from one specimen sequenced in a study of shared clonotypes between healthy human individuals. Libraries were prepared by immunoSEQ multiplex PCR; TCRdb keeps only in-frame clonotypes and omits some of them. Among around 1,900,000 clones listed, around 95% were seen once. CD45RO-negative, CCR7-selected cells formed the naive CD8 fraction, which excluded terminally differentiated effector memory CD45RA+ cells. Sequenced material: naive CD8+ T cells from PBMCs. These receptors originate from a young man in good health. Some clones in this sample may be carry-over from other donors' samples.

The CDR3 sequence is CASSWGQYFTGELFF. Here the CDR3 DNA reads TGTGCCAGCAGCTGGGGACAGTACTTCACCGGGGAGCTGTTTTTT. The genes are TRBV5-8 and TRBJ2-2; 7 positions match TRBD1. Trimming at V came to 3 bases and at J to 4 bases, leaving 6 bases not matched to a gene. This CDR3 comprises 15 residues. Germline lookup yields CDR1 SGHTS and CDR2 YDEGEE.

A word on this clone: The same CDR3 also results from other DNA sequences found in this sample. The chain couples TRBV27 to TRBJ2-1; D is uncertain. Trimming stripped 5 bases from V and 2 bases from J, with 7 bases between. The CDR3 loop spans 13 amino acids. Germline V gives CDR1 MNHEY, CDR2 SMNVEV (reference sequence). The CDR3 protein is CASSPGPYNEQFF. The DNA for the CDR3 is TGTGCCAGCAGTCCAGGCCCCTACAATGAGCAGTTCTTC.

With regard to this clone: The sample carries other DNA sequences with the same CDR3. This chain uses TRBV28 with TRBJ2-7, with D unclear. This CDR3 spans 15 amino acids. Trimming took 5 bases from V and 3 from J, leaving 17 bases between them. From germline, CDR1 is MDHEN and CDR2 SYDVKM. The CDR3 is CASSPRSGSSYEQYF. The CDR3 nucleotides are TGTGCCAGCAGTCCGAGATCGGGTTCGAGCTACGAGCAGTACTTC.

For this clone: Additional DNA sequences in this sample encode the identical CDR3. This chain links TRBV7-9 with TRBJ2-1; D is undetermined. The germline V gene encodes CDR1 SEHNR and CDR2 FQNEAQ (reference sequence). CDR3 length: 11 amino acids. The V and J ends lost 5 bases and 7 bases respectively, with 6 bases between them. This CDR3 is CASSRLNEQFF. The CDR3 DNA reads as TGTGCCAGCAGCAGATTGAATGAGCAGTTCTTC.

The chain carries TRBV10-3 and TRBJ2-1; TRBD2 matches at 7 bases. Germline loops: CDR1 ENHRY, CDR2 SYGVKD. J lost 1 base, V lost 1 base, and 7 bases had no gene match. The CDR3 has 17 residues. The CDR3, as DNA: TGTGCCATCAGTGAGTTCCCAGCGGGAACTTCCTACAATGAGCAGTTCTTC. This encodes CAISEFPAGTSYNEQFF.

V usage is TRBV7-8 and J usage is TRBJ1-2; D is unresolved. The V end was cut by 5 bases, the J end by 8 bases, with 18 bases between. The CDR3 sequence is 14 residues long. Germline assignment: CDR1 SGHVS and CDR2 FQNEAQ. The CDR3 sequence is CASSDYISSGGYTF. For the CDR3, the DNA is TGTGCCAGCAGCGATTATATCTCCTCCGGGGGCTACACCTTC.

The rearrangement uses TRBV19 and TRBJ2-1; possibly TRBD2 for D (5 bases). Germline CDR1 LNHDA, CDR2 SQIVND (reference sequence). The CDR3 has 14 residues. V shed 6 bases and J shed 6 bases, with 15 bases lying between them. The CDR3 sequence: CASSQNTRINEQFF. CDR3 bases: TGTGCCAGTAGCCAAAATACTAGGATCAATGAGCAGTTCTTC.

V is TRBV28 and J is TRBJ1-2; 10 bases map to TRBD1. In germline, CDR1 is MDHEN, CDR2 SYDVKM. The CDR3 loop spans 15 amino acids. V shed 6 bases, J shed 5 bases, and the junction held 9 bases outside the gene matches. The CDR3 protein is CASRPDRGVWYGYTF. The CDR3 DNA reads as TGTGCCAGCAGACCGGACAGGGGGGTTTGGTATGGCTACACCTTC.